Sequencing of this TCR beta chain was carried out in a study of cytomegalovirus exposure and HLA in healthy donors. Study at large: A prior study identified 117 million unique TCR beta sequences from some 200 million T cells.

CDR1 is MNHEY, CDR2 SVGAGI, per germline. CDR3 length equals 12 residues. V shed 5 bases and J shed 5 bases, with 8 bases lying between them. Study conclusions and caveats: There was a cluster of highly shared sequence variants that was likely a sequencing artifact. Presence/absence results assume similar sequencing depth per donor, which may not hold. Fewer N-insertions (relative to the approximately 670-donor mean) were reportedly seen in an Asian-associated ancestry cluster in a later analysis.

A note on this clone: No antigen is known for it.

Researchers ran the PCR with 60 Vbeta and 13 Jbeta primers. Produced via immunoSEQ multiplex PCR; TCRdb's table is partial and in-frame only. The sample includes 150,000 to 200,000 clones, roughly 77% seen only once; the top ten take 4.7%. Sequenced sample: PBMCs. The TCR was taken from a man between 18 and 35 years old in good health and CMV-seropositive. The chain recombines TRBV6-5 with TRBJ2-3; no clear D. The DNA of the CDR3 is TGTGCCAGCAGTCGATCGGGAGATACGCAGTATTTT. It is translated as CASSRSGDTQYF.